The subject of this entry is one T cell receptor beta chain. Assay: immunoSEQ multiplex PCR; the TCRdb copy retains only in-frame clones and omits some. This sample yields roughly 73,000 clones, of which 90% are seen a single time; 1.4% to 1.5% belongs to the top ten. This sample stems from a study of blood T cell repertoires in COVID-19. Germline V gives CDR1 SGDLS, CDR2 YYNGEE. This CDR3 contains 15 residues. Trimming removed 0 bases at V and 6 bases at J, with 13 bases between. V gene TRBV9 combines with J gene TRBJ2-1, with TRBD2 as a possible D gene (6 bases). The sample was peripheral blood. This TCR came from a man aged 45-65 years with acute or convalescent COVID-19. CDR3 DNA sequence: TGTGCCAGCAGCGTAGCGGGTAGCGGACGCAATGAGCAGTTCTTC. Translating gives CASSVAGSGRNEQFF.